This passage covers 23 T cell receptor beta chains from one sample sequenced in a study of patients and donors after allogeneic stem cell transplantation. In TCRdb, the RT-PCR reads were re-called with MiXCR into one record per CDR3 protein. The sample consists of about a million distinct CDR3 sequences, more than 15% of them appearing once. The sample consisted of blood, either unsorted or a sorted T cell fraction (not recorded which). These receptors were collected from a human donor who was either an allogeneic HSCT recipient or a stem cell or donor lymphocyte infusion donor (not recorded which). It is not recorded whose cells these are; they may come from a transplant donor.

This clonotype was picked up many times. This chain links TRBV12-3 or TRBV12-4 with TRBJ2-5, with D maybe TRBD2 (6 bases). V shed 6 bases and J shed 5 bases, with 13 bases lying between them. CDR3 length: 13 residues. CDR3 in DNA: TGTGCCAGCAGACCCACGGGGAGGGAGACCCAGTACTTC. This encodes CASRPTGRETQYF.

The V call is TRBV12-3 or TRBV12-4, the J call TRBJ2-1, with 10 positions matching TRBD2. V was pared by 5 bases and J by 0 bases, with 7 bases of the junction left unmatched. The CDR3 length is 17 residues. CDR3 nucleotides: TGTGCCAGCAGTCCCGAAGCGGGGGGGTTCTCCTACAATGAGCAGTTCTTC. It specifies CASSPEAGGFSYNEQFF.

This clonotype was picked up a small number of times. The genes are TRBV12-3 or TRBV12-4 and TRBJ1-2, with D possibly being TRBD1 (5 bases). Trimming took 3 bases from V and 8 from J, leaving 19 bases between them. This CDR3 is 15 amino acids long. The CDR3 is CASSLGLWYYGGYTF. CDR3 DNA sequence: TGTGCCAGCAGTTTGGGACTATGGTACTATGGCGGCTACACCTTC.

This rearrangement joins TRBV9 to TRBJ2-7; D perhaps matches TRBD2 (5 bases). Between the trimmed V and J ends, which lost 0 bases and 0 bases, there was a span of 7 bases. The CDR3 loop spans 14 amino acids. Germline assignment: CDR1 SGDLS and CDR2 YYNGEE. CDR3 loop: CASSVEAGSYEQYF. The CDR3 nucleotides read TGTGCCAGCAGCGTAGAGGCGGGCTCCTACGAGCAGTACTTC.

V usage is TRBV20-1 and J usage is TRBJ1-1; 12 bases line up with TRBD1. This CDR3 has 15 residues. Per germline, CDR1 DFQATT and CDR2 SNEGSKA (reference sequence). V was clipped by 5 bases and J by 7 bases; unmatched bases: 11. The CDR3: CSAFRPGQGASEAFF. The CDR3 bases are TGCAGTGCTTTCCGACCGGGACAGGGGGCAAGTGAAGCTTTCTTT.

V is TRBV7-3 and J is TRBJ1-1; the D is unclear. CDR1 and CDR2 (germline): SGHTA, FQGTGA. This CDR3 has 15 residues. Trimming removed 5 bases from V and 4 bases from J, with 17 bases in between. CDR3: CASSRLGGFSTEAFF. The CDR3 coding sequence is TGTGCCAGCAGCCGATTAGGAGGGTTTAGCACTGAAGCTTTCTTT.

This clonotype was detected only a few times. The CDR3 nucleotides are TGTGCCAGCAGCCTTAACCCGGGTTTCAAGACCCAGTACTTC. Amino acids: CASSLNPGFKTQYF. The chain carries TRBV5-5 and TRBJ2-5; unclear D gene. The V gene lost 4 bases and the J gene lost 6 bases, with 16 bases spanning the gap. Germline V gives CDR1 SGHKS, CDR2 YYEKEE (reference sequence). The CDR3 spans 14 residues. The full variable domain, completed using reference TRBV5-5 and TRBJ2-5, is DAGVTQSPTHLIKTRGQQVTLRCSPISGHKSVSWYQQVLGQGPQFIFQYYEKEERGRGNFPDRFSARQFPNYSSELNVNALLLGDSALYLCASSLNPGFKTQYFGPGTRLLVL.

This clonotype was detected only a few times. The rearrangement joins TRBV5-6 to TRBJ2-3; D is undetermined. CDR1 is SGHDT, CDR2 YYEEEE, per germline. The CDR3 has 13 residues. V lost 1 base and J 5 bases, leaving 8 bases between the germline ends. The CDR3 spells CASSLWLEDTQYF. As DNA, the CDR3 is TGTGCCAGCAGCTTGTGGCTGGAAGATACGCAGTATTTT.

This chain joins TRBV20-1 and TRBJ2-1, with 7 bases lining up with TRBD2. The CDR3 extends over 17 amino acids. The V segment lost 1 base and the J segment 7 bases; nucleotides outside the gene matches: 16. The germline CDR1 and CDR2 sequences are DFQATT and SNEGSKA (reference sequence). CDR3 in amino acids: CSARGTGGGGSMNEQFF. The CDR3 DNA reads TGCAGTGCTAGAGGGACTGGTGGGGGGGGTAGCATGAATGAGCAGTTCTTC.

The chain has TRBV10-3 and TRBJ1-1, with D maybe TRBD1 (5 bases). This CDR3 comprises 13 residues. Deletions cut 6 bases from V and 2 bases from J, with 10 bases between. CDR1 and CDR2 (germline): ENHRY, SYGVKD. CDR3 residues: CAISKTGNTEAFF. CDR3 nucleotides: TGTGCCATCAGCAAAACAGGTAACACTGAAGCTTTCTTT.

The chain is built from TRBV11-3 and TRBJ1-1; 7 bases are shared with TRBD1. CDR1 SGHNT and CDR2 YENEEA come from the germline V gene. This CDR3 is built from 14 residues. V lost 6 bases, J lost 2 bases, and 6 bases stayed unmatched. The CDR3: CASRTRTGNTEAFF. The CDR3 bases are TGTGCCAGCAGGACAAGGACAGGCAACACTGAAGCTTTCTTT.

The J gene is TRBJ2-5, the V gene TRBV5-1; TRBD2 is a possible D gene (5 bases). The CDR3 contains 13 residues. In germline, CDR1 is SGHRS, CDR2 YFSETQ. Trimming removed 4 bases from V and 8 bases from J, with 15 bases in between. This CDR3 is CASSPLLRGTQYF. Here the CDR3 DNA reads TGCGCCAGCAGCCCGCTACTCCGGGGAACCCAGTACTTC.

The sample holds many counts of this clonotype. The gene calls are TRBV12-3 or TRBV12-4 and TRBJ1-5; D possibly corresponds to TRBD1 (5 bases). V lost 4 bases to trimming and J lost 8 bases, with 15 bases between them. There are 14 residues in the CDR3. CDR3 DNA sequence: TGTGCCAGCAGTTCCAGCAGGGCCCGAGAGCCCCAGCATTTT. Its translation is CASSSSRAREPQHF.

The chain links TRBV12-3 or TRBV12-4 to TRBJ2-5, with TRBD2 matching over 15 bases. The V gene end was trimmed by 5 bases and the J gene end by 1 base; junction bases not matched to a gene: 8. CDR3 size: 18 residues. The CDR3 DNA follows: TGTGCCAGCAGTCCCGGGACTAGCGGGGGGCTTCGCCAAGAGACCCAGTACTTC. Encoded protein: CASSPGTSGGLRQETQYF.

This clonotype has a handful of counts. The CDR3 sequence: CAWSRTDYEQYF. The CDR3 nucleotides read TGTGCCTGGAGCAGGACAGACTACGAGCAGTACTTC. V is TRBV30 and J is TRBJ2-7, with a tentative D call TRBD1 (6 bases). The CDR3 has 12 residues. Germline CDR1 GTSNPN, CDR2 SVGIG (reference sequence). V gave up 3 bases and J gave up 3 bases, with 9 bases separating them.

The CDR3 here is CASSLSKGIVNEQFF. CDR3 sequence (DNA): TGTGCCAGCAGTTTGTCCAAGGGGATAGTCAATGAGCAGTTCTTC. The chain combines TRBV27 with TRBJ2-1; TRBD1 might be the D (5 bases). The CDR3 contains 15 residues. V dropped 3 bases and J dropped 6 bases, with 15 bases sitting between them. From germline, CDR1 is MNHEY and CDR2 SMNVEV (reference sequence).

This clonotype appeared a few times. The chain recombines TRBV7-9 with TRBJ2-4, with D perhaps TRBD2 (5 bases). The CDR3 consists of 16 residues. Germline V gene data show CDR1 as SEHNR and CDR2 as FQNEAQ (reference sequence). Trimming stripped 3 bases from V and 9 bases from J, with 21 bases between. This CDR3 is CASSFSLTGNEGIQYF. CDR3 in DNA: TGTGCCAGCAGCTTTTCTCTCACGGGAAACGAGGGCATTCAGTACTTC.

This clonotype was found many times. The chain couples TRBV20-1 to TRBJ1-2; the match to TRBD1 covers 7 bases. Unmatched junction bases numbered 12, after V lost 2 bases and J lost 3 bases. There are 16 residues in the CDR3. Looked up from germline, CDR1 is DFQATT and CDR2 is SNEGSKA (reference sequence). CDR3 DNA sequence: TGCAGTGCTAGATCCGAGGGGGACAGTTCCTACTATGGCTACACCTTC. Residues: CSARSEGDSSYYGYTF.

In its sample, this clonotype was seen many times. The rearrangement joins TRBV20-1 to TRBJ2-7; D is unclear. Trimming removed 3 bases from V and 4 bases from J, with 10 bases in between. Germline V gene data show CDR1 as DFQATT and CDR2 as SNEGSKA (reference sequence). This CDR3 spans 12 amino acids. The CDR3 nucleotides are TGCAGTGCTAGGGAGTGGGGTTACGAGCAGTACTTC. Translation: CSAREWGYEQYF.

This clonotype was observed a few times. The CDR3 region is CASSLATTKETQYF. In DNA form, the CDR3 reads TGTGCCAGCAGCTTAGCGACGACCAAAGAGACCCAGTACTTC. The chain carries TRBV7-9 and TRBJ2-5; D ambiguous. This CDR3 region has 14 residues. Germline V gene data show CDR1 as SEHNR and CDR2 as FQNEAQ (reference sequence). V was trimmed by 0 bases and J by 3 bases, leaving 8 bases between them.

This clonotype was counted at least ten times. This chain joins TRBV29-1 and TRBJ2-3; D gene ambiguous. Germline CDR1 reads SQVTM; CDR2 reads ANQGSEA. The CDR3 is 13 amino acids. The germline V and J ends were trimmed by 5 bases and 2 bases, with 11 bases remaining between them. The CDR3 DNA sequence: TGCAGCGTTCAGACGGAGATCACAGATACGCAGTATTTT. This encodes CSVQTEITDTQYF.

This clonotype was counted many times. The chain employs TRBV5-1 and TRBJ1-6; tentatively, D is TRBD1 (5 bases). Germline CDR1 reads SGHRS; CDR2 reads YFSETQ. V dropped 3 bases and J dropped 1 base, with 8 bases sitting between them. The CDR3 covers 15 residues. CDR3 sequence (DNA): TGCGCCAGCAGCTCCCAGGGATCCTATAATTCACCCCTCCACTTT. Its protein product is CASSSQGSYNSPLHF.

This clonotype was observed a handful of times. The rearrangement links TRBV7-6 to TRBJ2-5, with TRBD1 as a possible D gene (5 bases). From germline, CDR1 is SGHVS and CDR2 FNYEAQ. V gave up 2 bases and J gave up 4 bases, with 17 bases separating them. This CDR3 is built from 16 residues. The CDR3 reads CASSLMLGRARETQYF. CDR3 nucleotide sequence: TGTGCCAGCAGCTTAATGCTCGGCAGGGCACGAGAGACCCAGTACTTC.